These T cell receptor beta chains were read from a single sample in a study of blood T cell repertoires in COVID-19. The table came from immunoSEQ multiplex PCR; TCRdb's copy has only in-frame clones and leaves some out. The table lists 150,000 to 200,000 clones, just under 85% of them singletons, with about a fifth in the top ten. The material sequenced was peripheral blood. These receptors originate from a woman older than 75 with acute or convalescent COVID-19. Both conserved end residues are part of each CDR3. The D gene is left open where the match is weak. Expanded clones are given a class, and other clones once, few, many or no size at all.

.	TRBJ2-2	TRBV24-1	.	TGTGCCACCAGTGACACGAACACCGGGGAGCTGTTTTTT	CATSDTNTGELFF
.	TRBJ2-7	TRBV6-5	once	TGTGCCAGCATCAAGTCGCGGGGTCTCTACGAGCAGTACTTC	CASIKSRGLYEQYF
.	TRBJ1-1	TRBV30	.	TGTGCCTGGAGGCGGTTTTCACCGCCGAACACTGAAGCTTTCTTT	CAWRRFSPPNTEAFF
TRBD1	TRBJ1-2	TRBV5-4	.	TGTGCCAGCAGCCCAACAGGGGTCTATGGCTACACCTTC	CASSPTGVYGYTF
TRBD1	TRBJ1-6	TRBV6-1	.	TGTGCCAGCAGTGATTGGACAGGGGAGGGTTCACCCCTCCACTTT	CASSDWTGEGSPLHF
.	TRBJ1-2	TRBV6-5	.	TGTGCCAGCAGTACTGCCGGGACTGGTGGCTACACCTTC	CASSTAGTGGYTF
.	TRBJ1-1	TRBV11-2	.	TGTGCCAGCACCTCTATATTGAACACTGAAGCTTTCTTT	CASTSILNTEAFF
.	TRBJ1-2	TRBV4-1	once	TGCGCCAGCAGCCAAGATCCGGCGGTAAGAGTATCTAACTATGGCTACACCTTC	CASSQDPAVRVSNYGYTF
TRBD2	TRBJ2-1	TRBV2	few	TGTGCCAGCAGACAAGCGGGAGGGCCGGATGAGCAGTTCTTC	CASRQAGGPDEQFF
.	TRBJ2-1	TRBV6-5	.	TGTGCCAGCAGTTACTCAACATCTAGGTATGAGCAGTTCTTC	CASSYSTSRYEQFF
.	TRBJ2-7	TRBV10-3	.	TGTGCCGCCACCGGAGAGGTAGGATACTACGAGCAGTACTTC	CAATGEVGYYEQYF
TRBD2	TRBJ2-1	TRBV15	.	TGTGCCACCAAGAGAGGACTAGCGGACAATGAGCAGTTCTTC	CATKRGLADNEQFF
.	TRBJ1-1	TRBV19	.	TGTGCCAGTAGCCCCTCCGTGAACACTGAAGCTTTCTTT	CASSPSVNTEAFF
TRBD1	TRBJ1-4	TRBV10-3	.	TGTGCCATCACGGACAGGGTTAATGAAAAACTGTTTTTT	CAITDRVNEKLFF
TRBD2	TRBJ2-7	TRBV7-8	once	TGTGCCAGCAGCTTACAGGGACTAGGGCCCCTCTACGAGCAGTACTTC	CASSLQGLGPLYEQYF
TRBD2	TRBJ2-3	TRBV7-2	.	TGTGCCAGCAGCTCAATAGCGGGGGCGACAGATACGCAGTATTTT	CASSSIAGATDTQYF
.	TRBJ2-7	TRBV2	once	TGTGCCAGCAGGGCAGGGTCCCTTTTCCTTTACGAGCAGTACTTC	CASRAGSLFLYEQYF
.	TRBJ1-2	TRBV5-4	.	TGTGCCAGCAGCTTGCGCAGGGAAGTAGGCTATGGCTACACCTTC	CASSLRREVGYGYTF
.	TRBJ2-7	TRBV6-5	.	TGTGCCAGCAGTTACAAACTAGAAGGGGGCGAGCAGTACTTC	CASSYKLEGGEQYF
.	TRBJ2-7	TRBV5-1	.	TGCGCCAGCAGCTTGGCTGCACAGGGATCCGAGCAGTACTTC	CASSLAAQGSEQYF
.	TRBJ2-1	TRBV6-6	.	TGTGCCAGCAGTCCACTTCCCGTCGAGCGGGTCTACAATGAGCAGTTCTTC	CASSPLPVERVYNEQFF
.	TRBJ1-3	TRBV6-5	.	TGTGCCAGCAGTTTTAGGTTCGAGGCTGGAAACACCATATATTTT	CASSFRFEAGNTIYF
.	TRBJ2-7	TRBV10-1	.	TGCGCCAGCAGTGACAATGGAAGGAGCTCCTACGAGCAGTACTTC	CASSDNGRSSYEQYF
.	TRBJ1-2	TRBV14	.	TGTGCCAGCAGCCAAGTGAGAGCTCGGGGCTACACCTTC	CASSQVRARGYTF
.	TRBJ2-5	TRBV2	few	TGTGCCAGCAGACCTGGACAGTACCAAGAGACCCAGTACTTC	CASRPGQYQETQYF
TRBD1	TRBJ1-6	TRBV6-5	.	TGTGCCAGCAGAGCGCAGGGGGCGTATTCACCCCTCCACTTT	CASRAQGAYSPLHF
.	TRBJ2-5	TRBV4-3	.	TGCGCCAGCAGCCAAGGGGTGGGGCGGAAAGAGACCCAGTACTTC	CASSQGVGRKETQYF
.	TRBJ2-1	TRBV4-1	.	TGCGCCAGCAGCCAAGATCGCAGGGACAATGAGCAGTTCTTC	CASSQDRRDNEQFF
.	TRBJ1-1	TRBV27	.	TGTGCCAGCAGCCCTATCCAGCTGCCGGGTACTGAAGCTTTCTTT	CASSPIQLPGTEAFF
.	TRBJ1-2	TRBV12-3/TRBV12-4	.	TGTGCCAGCAGTTTAGGGCTAGGCTATGGCTACACCTTC	CASSLGLGYGYTF
.	TRBJ1-5	TRBV7-6	.	TGTGCCAGCAGCTTATTGGCCGGACAGAGCAATCAGCCCCAGCATTTT	CASSLLAGQSNQPQHF
TRBD2	TRBJ2-1	TRBV10-1	.	TGCGCCAGCAGTGAGCGGGAGGGCCGGGATGAGCAGTTCTTC	CASSEREGRDEQFF
TRBD1	TRBJ1-5	TRBV30	.	TGTGCCTGGAATTCGGACAGGGTCCAGCCCCAGCATTTT	CAWNSDRVQPQHF
TRBD1	TRBJ1-2	TRBV2	.	TGTGCCAGCAGTCTGGAGCAGGGGGCAGGGGATGGCTACACCTTC	CASSLEQGAGDGYTF
.	TRBJ2-7	TRBV18	.	TGTGCCAGCTCACAACCGGGACACCAGTACTTC	CASSQPGHQYF
.	TRBJ1-1	TRBV25-1	.	TGTGCCAGCAGTTTACGAGGGGCGGGGGCTACTGAAGCTTTCTTT	CASSLRGAGATEAFF
TRBD2	TRBJ2-7	TRBV6-6	.	TGTGCCAGCAGTCCTACTAGCGGACCCTACGAGCAGTACTTC	CASSPTSGPYEQYF
.	TRBJ2-5	TRBV5-1	.	TGCGCCAGCAGCCAGTCCACAGGGAGGGTAGAGACCCAGTACTTC	CASSQSTGRVETQYF
.	TRBJ2-2	TRBV5-1	.	TGCGCCAGCAGCTTGAGGGGAACGAACACCGGGGAGCTGTTTTTT	CASSLRGTNTGELFF
TRBD1	TRBJ1-4	TRBV18	.	TGTGCCAGCTCAGAGGGACAGGGCGATGAAAAACTGTTTTTT	CASSEGQGDEKLFF
.	TRBJ2-7	TRBV11-2	.	TGTGCCAGCAGCTTCCAGGCGGGCTTCTCCTACGAGCAGTACTTC	CASSFQAGFSYEQYF
.	TRBJ1-6	TRBV7-2	.	TGTGCCAGCAGCTCCGAGCGAGTCTCACCCCTCCACTTT	CASSSERVSPLHF
.	TRBJ2-7	TRBV6-5	.	TGTGCCAGCAGTCGGAGTTTAGGGGCCTACGAGCAGTACTTC	CASSRSLGAYEQYF
.	TRBJ2-7	TRBV27	few	TGTGCCAGCAGTTTAGCCGTTCAGGGTGGGAACCACGAGCAGTACTTC	CASSLAVQGGNHEQYF
TRBD2	TRBJ2-2	TRBV5-1	.	TGCGCCAGCAGTTACCTAGCGGGAGACACCGGGGAGCTGTTTTTT	CASSYLAGDTGELFF
.	TRBJ1-1	TRBV2	.	TGTGCCAGCAATAGCCAGGGATCGGGCACTGAAGCTTTCTTT	CASNSQGSGTEAFF
TRBD2	TRBJ2-7	TRBV28	.	TGTGCCAGCCGGGACCCTAGCGGGACCTACGAGCAGTACTTC	CASRDPSGTYEQYF
.	TRBJ2-1	TRBV23-1	.	TGCGCCAGCAGTCAATCAGGGCTAGCCGACTACAATGAGCAGTTCTTC	CASSQSGLADYNEQFF
.	TRBJ2-7	TRBV20-1	.	TGCAGCCCCGAGAGGGTGTCCGAGCAGTACTTC	CSPERVSEQYF
TRBD2	TRBJ2-1	TRBV5-4	few	TGTGCCAGCAGCTTGGTTGCGGGAGCCTACAATGAGCAGTTCTTC	CASSLVAGAYNEQFF
.	TRBJ1-1	TRBV5-1	.	TGCGCCAGCAGCTTCCGACAGGACATGAACACTGAAGCTTTCTTT	CASSFRQDMNTEAFF
TRBD1	TRBJ1-2	TRBV19	.	TGTGCCAGTAGTGCACCGGGACAGGGGGCGTATGGCTACACCTTC	CASSAPGQGAYGYTF
TRBD1	TRBJ2-1	TRBV6-5	.	TGTGCCAGCAGTTGGGGACAGGGGGCTATCAATGAGCAGTTCTTC	CASSWGQGAINEQFF
.	TRBJ2-2	TRBV12-3/TRBV12-4	.	TGTGCCAGCAGCCCGACTAGGGCCGGGGAGCTGTTTTTT	CASSPTRAGELFF
TRBD1	TRBJ2-7	TRBV2	.	TGTGCCAGCACTTGGGGACAGGCCACCTACGAGCAGTACTTC	CASTWGQATYEQYF
TRBD2	TRBJ2-1	TRBV7-2	.	TGTGCCAGCAGCCTCCCTAGCGGGATCTACAATGAGCAGTTCTTC	CASSLPSGIYNEQFF
TRBD2	TRBJ2-1	TRBV5-1	.	TGCGCCAGCAGGCTTCTATCTAGCGGGATAGTTACCTACAATGAGCAGTTCTTC	CASRLLSSGIVTYNEQFF
.	TRBJ1-1	TRBV12-3/TRBV12-4	.	TGTGCCAGCAGTTTGAGGGGGGGGACAGAAGCTTTCTTT	CASSLRGGTEAFF
.	TRBJ1-1	TRBV5-4	.	TGTGCCAGCAGCTTGGGGGGAGCGCAGAACACTGAAGCTTTCTTT	CASSLGGAQNTEAFF
.	TRBJ2-1	TRBV5-1	.	TGCGCCAGCAGTTGGCCCCGCGATACGGGAATAACCTACAATGAGCAGTTCTTC	CASSWPRDTGITYNEQFF